Below, 8 T cell receptor beta chains from the same sample are listed, as sequenced in a study of blood T cell repertoires in COVID-19 (dated by TCRdb to 2020 to 2021). Library preparation employed the immunoSEQ multiplex PCR assay. In TCRdb, the immuneACCESS table is reduced to in-frame sequences with V and J assigned. These tables do not hold every clone; where another copy was compared, an unresolved V gene accounts for under half, and the others remain unexplained. Recorded for this sample are 110,000 or so clones; roughly 84% of them occurred a single time. More than 7% of the sample rests with the top ten. Sequencing input: peripheral blood. The receptors originated from a woman in her seventies who had recovered from COVID-19.

The V and J genes are TRBV9 and TRBJ1-1; the D gene is possibly TRBD1 (5 bases). Trimming removed 6 bases at V and 0 bases at J, with 15 bases between. Germline lookup yields CDR1 SGDLS and CDR2 YYNGEE. This CDR3 has 15 amino acids. The CDR3 nucleotides are TGTGCCAGCACACGTCACGGGGGGATGAACACTGAAGCTTTCTTT. Translated: CASTRHGGMNTEAFF.

The gene calls are TRBV6-5 and TRBJ2-7; 8 bases are shared with TRBD1. Germline CDR1 and CDR2: MNHEY and SVGAGI. This CDR3 region has 14 residues. Unmatched junction bases numbered 7, after V lost 6 bases and J lost 3 bases. CDR3 loop: CASSPGQGDYEQYF. DNA of the CDR3: TGTGCCAGCAGCCCCGGACAGGGAGACTACGAGCAGTACTTC.

This clone was seen a single time. This chain uses TRBV30 with TRBJ2-1, with D perhaps matching TRBD2 (6 bases). The germline V and J ends were trimmed by 7 bases and 4 bases, with 14 bases remaining between them. The CDR3 runs to 13 residues. Looked up from germline, CDR1 is GTSNPN and CDR2 is SVGIG (reference sequence). The CDR3 sequence: CASRETAYNEQFF. The CDR3 region has the DNA TGTGCCTCCCGGGAGACAGCTTACAATGAGCAGTTCTTC.

The V gene is TRBV19, the J gene TRBJ2-3; D unresolved. The ends were cut back, 5 bases at V and 0 bases at J, with 9 bases in the middle. Germline-derived CDR1 and CDR2 are LNHDA and SQIVND (reference sequence). The CDR3 totals 14 residues. CDR3 loop: CASSPRPSTDTQYF. The CDR3 coding sequence is TGTGCCAGTAGTCCGCGCCCTAGCACAGATACGCAGTATTTT.

V and J are TRBV11-2 and TRBJ1-1; 10 bases match TRBD1. CDR3 length equals 19 residues. V was clipped by 4 bases and J by 3 bases; unmatched bases: 17. Germline V gene lookup returns CDR1 SGHAT and CDR2 FQNNGV. This chain's CDR3 is CASSSQNFGGTGAHTEAFF. The DNA for the CDR3 is TGTGCCAGCAGCTCACAGAACTTCGGCGGGACAGGGGCGCACACTGAAGCTTTCTTT.

The chain carries TRBV28 and TRBJ1-4, with D hard to call. This CDR3 has 12 residues. Trimming cost V 6 bases and J 6 bases, with 8 bases left between them. Germline CDR1 MDHEN, CDR2 SYDVKM. The CDR3 DNA sequence: TGTGCCAGCAGCCTACCCCATGAAAAACTGTTTTTT. Translation: CASSLPHEKLFF.

The chain is built from TRBV7-2 and TRBJ1-4, with 10 nucleotides matching TRBD1. The germline V gene has CDR1 SGHTA and CDR2 FQGNSA. The V and J ends lost 5 bases and 8 bases, in that order; junction bases with no gene match: 5. This CDR3 has 14 amino acids. The CDR3 spells CASSPGQGIEKLFF. DNA for the CDR3: TGTGCCAGCAGCCCGGGACAGGGGATCGAAAAACTGTTTTTT.

The CDR3 DNA sequence: TGTGCCAGCAGCCAGAGGGCTAGCAGAGAGACCCAGTACTTC. It specifies CASSQRASRETQYF. The gene calls are TRBV3-1 (or the pseudogene TRBV3-2) and TRBJ2-5, with a weak D call TRBD2 (5 bases). V lost 3 bases to trimming and J lost 4 bases, with 12 bases between them. Germline V CDR1 and CDR2: LGHDT, YNNKEL (reference sequence). The CDR3 runs 14 residues.